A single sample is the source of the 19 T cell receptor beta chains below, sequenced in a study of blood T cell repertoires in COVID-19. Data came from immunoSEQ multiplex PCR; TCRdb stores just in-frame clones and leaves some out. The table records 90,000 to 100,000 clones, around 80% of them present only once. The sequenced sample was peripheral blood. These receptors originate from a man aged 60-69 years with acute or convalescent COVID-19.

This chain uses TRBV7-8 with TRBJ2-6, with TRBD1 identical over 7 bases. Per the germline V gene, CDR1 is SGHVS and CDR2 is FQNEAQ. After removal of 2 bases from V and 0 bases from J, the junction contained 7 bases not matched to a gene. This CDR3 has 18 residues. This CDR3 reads CASSLRGQITSGANVLTF. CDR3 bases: TGTGCCAGCAGCTTACGGGGACAGATAACCTCTGGGGCCAACGTCCTGACTTTC.

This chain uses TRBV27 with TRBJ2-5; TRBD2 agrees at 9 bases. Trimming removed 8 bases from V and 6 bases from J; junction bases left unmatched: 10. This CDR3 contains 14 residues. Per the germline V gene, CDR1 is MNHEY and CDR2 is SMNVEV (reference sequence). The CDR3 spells CASGERGVRKTQYF. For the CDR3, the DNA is TGTGCCAGCGGAGAGCGGGGGGTTAGGAAGACCCAGTACTTC.

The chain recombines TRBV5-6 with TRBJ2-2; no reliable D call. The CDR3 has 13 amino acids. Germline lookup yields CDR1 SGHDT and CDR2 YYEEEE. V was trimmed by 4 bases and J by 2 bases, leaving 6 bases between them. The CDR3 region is CASSRTNTGELFF. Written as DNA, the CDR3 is TGTGCCAGCAGCCGAACAAACACCGGGGAGCTGTTTTTT.

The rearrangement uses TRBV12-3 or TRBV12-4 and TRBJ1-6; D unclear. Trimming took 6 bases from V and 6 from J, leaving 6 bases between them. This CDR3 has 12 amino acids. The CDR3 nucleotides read TGTGCCAGCAGGAGATTTAATTCACCCCTCCACTTT. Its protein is CASRRFNSPLHF.

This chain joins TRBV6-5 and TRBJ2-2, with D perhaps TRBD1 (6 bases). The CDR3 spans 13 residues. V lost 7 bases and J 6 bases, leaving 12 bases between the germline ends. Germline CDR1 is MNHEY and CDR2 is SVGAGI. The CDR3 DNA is TGTGCCAGCACCGACAGGTGGTCCGGGGAGCTGTTTTTT. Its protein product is CASTDRWSGELFF.

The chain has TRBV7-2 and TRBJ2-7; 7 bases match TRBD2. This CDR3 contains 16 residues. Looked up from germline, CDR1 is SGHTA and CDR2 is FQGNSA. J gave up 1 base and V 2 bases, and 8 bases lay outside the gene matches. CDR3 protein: CASSLKLAAQSYEQYV. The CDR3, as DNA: TGTGCCAGCAGCTTAAAGCTAGCGGCCCAATCCTACGAGCAGTACGTC.

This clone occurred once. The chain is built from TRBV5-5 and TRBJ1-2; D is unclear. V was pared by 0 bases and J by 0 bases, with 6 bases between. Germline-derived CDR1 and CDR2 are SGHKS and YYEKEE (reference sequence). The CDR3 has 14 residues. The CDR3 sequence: CASSLDSSNYGYTF. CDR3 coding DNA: TGTGCCAGCAGCTTGGACAGTTCTAACTATGGCTACACCTTC.

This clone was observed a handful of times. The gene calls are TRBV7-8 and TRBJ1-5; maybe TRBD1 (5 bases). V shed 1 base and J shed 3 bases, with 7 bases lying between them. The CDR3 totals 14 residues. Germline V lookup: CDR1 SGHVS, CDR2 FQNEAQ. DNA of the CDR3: TGTGCCAGCAGCTTAGGCAGGGTCAATCAGCCCCAGCATTTT. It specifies CASSLGRVNQPQHF.

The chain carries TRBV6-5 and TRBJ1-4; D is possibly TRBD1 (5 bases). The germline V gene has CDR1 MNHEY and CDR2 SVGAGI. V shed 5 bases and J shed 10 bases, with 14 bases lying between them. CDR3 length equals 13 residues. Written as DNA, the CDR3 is TGTGCCAGCAGTCGAGACAGAGTTGGAAAACTGTTTTTT. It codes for CASSRDRVGKLFF.

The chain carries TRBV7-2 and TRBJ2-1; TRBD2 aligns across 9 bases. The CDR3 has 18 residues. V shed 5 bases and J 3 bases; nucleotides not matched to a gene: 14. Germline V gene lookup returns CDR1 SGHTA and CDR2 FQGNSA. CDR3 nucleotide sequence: TGTGCCAGCAGCATCCTTACACAGCGGGGGGAGCTCTACAATGAGCAGTTCTTC. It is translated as CASSILTQRGELYNEQFF. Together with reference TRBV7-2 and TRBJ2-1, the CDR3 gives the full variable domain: GAGVSQSPSNKVTEKGKDVELRCDPISGHTALYWYRQSLGQGLEFLIYFQGNSAPDKSGLPSDRFSAERTGGSVSTLTIQRTQQEDSAVYLCASSILTQRGELYNEQFFGPGTRLTVL.

The CDR3 coding sequence is TGTGCCAGCAGTTTAATGGGACAGGGCTTTCCCCAGCATTTT. Amino acid sequence: CASSLMGQGFPQHF. The chain has TRBV27 and TRBJ1-5; 9 positions match TRBD1. V shed 2 bases and J 10 bases; nucleotides not matched to a gene: 6. The CDR3 sequence is 14 residues long. CDR1 is MNHEY, CDR2 SMNVEV, per germline (reference sequence).

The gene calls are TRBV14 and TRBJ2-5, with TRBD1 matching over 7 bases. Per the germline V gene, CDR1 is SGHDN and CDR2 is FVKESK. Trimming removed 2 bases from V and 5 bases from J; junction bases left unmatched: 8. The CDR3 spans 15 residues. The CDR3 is CASSQTTGEWETQYF. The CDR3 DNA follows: TGTGCCAGCAGCCAAACTACAGGGGAGTGGGAGACCCAGTACTTC.

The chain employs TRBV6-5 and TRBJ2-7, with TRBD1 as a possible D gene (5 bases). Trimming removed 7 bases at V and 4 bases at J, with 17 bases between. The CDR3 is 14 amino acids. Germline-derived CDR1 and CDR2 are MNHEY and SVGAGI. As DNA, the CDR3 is TGTGCCAGCATTAAGGACCGAAGGGGATACGAGCAGTACTTC. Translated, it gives CASIKDRRGYEQYF.

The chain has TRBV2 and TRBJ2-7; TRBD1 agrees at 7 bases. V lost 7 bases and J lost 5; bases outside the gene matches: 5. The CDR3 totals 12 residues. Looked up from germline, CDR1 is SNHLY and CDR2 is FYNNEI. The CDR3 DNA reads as TGTGCCAGCAAACCACAGGGGAACGAGCAGTACGTC. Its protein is CASKPQGNEQYV.

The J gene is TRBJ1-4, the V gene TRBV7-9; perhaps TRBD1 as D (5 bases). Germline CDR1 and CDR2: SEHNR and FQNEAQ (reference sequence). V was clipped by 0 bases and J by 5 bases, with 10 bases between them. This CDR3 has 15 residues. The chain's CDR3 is CASSLALSGNEKLFF. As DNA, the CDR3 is TGTGCCAGCAGCTTAGCGCTTTCAGGGAATGAAAAACTGTTTTTT. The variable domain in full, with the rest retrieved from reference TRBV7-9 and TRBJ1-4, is DTGVSQNPRHKITKRGQNVTFRCDPISEHNRLYWYRQTLGQGPEFLTYFQNEAQLEKSRLLSDRFSAERPKGSFSTLEIQRTEQGDSAMYLCASSLALSGNEKLFFGSGTQLSVL.

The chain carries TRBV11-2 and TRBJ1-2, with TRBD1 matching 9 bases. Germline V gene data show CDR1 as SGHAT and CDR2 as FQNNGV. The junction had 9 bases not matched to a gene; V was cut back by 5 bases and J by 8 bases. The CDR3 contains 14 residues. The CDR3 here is CASSLIGTGLGYTF. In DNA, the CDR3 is TGTGCCAGCAGCCTTATAGGGACAGGGTTAGGCTACACCTTC.

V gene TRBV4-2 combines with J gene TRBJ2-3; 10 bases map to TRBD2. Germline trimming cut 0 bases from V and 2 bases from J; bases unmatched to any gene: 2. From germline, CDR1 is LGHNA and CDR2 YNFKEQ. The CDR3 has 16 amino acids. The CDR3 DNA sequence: TGTGCCAGCAGCCAAGATGGGACTAGCGTCACAGATACGCAGTATTTT. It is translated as CASSQDGTSVTDTQYF.

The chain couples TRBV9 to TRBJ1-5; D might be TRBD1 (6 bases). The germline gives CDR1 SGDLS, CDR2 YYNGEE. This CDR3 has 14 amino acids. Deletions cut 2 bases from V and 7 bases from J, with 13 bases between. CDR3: CASSVALQGQPQHF. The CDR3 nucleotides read TGTGCCAGCAGCGTGGCCCTACAGGGACAGCCCCAGCATTTT.

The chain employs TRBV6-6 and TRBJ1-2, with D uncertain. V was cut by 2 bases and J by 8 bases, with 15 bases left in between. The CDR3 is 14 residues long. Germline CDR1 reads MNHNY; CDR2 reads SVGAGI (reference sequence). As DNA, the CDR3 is TGTGCCAGCAGTTACGCTGGCCATCCCTCAGGCTACACCTTC. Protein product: CASSYAGHPSGYTF.